This entry lists 3 T cell receptor beta chains sequenced from one sample in a study of blood T cell repertoires in COVID-19. Produced via immunoSEQ multiplex PCR; TCRdb's table is partial and in-frame only. This repertoire shows 200,000 to 300,000 clones, about 91% found once; its top ten account for 2% to 3%. The sequenced sample consisted of peripheral blood. The receptors were sampled from a person aged 18-35 years with COVID-19, enrolled during active disease.

The gene calls are TRBV11-2 and TRBJ2-1; 8 bases map to TRBD1. The CDR3 runs to 18 residues. Trimming at V came to 0 bases and at J to 5 bases, leaving 12 bases not matched to a gene. Germline CDR1 is SGHAT and CDR2 is FQNNGV. The CDR3 bases are TGTGCCAGCAGCTTAGATCCGGATGGACAGGGCTTCAACAATGAGCAGTTCTTC. It yields the protein CASSLDPDGQGFNNEQFF.

The rearrangement uses TRBV3-1 (or the pseudogene TRBV3-2) and TRBJ1-5, with D uncertain. V was shortened by 4 bases and J by 4 bases, with 14 bases between the two germline ends. Germline V CDR1 and CDR2: LGHDT, YNNKEL (reference sequence). The CDR3 sequence is 15 residues long. The CDR3: CASSPARSLNQPQHF. The CDR3 DNA reads TGTGCCAGCAGCCCGGCCAGGTCGCTTAATCAGCCCCAGCATTTT.

The chain recombines TRBV6-2 or TRBV6-3 with TRBJ2-1; D is perhaps TRBD1 (5 bases). V lost 2 bases and J 4 bases, leaving 12 bases between the germline ends. The germline V gene has CDR1 MNHEY and CDR2 SVGEGT. This CDR3 is built from 15 residues. The CDR3 DNA reads as TGTGCCAGCAGTTACGAGGCAGGGTGGTACAATGAGCAGTTCTTC. Translated: CASSYEAGWYNEQFF.